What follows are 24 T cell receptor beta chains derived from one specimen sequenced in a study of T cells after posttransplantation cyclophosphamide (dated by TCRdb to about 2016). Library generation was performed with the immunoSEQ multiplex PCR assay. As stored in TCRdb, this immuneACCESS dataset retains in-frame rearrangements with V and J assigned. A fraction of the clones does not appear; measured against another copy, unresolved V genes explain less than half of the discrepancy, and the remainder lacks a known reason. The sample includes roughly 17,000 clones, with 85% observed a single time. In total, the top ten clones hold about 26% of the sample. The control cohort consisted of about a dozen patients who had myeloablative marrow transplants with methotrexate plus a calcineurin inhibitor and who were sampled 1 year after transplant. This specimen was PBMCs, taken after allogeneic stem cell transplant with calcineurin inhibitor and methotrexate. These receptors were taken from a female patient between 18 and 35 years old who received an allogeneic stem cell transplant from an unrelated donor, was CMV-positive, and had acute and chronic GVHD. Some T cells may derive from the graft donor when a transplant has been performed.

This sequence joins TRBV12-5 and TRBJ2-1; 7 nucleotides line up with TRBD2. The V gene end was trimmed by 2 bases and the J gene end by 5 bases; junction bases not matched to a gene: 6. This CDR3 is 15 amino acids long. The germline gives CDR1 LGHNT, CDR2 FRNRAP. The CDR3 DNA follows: TGTGCTAGTGGTTTGACTCGCGGGGGTAACAATGAGCAGTTCTTC. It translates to CASGLTRGGNNEQFF. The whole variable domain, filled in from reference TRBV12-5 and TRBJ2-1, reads DARVTQTPRHKVTEMGQEVTMRCQPILGHNTVFWYRQTMMQGLELLAYFRNRAPLDDSGMPKDRFSAEMPDATLATLKIQPSEPRDSAVYFCASGLTRGGNNEQFFGPGTRLTVL.

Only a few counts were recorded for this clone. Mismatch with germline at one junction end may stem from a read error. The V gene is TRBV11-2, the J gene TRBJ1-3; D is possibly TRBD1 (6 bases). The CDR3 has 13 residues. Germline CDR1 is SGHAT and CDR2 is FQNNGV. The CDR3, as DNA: TGTGCCAGCAGCTTACTCCGGGACACCGATCGGGATTTT. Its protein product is CASSLLRDTDRDF.

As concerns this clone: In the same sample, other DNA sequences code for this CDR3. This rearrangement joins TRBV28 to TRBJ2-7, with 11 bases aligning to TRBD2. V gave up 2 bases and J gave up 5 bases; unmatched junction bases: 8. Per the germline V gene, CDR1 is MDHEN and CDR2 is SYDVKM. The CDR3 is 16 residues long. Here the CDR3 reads CASSLPASGRIHEQYF. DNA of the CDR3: TGTGCCAGCAGTTTACCCGCTAGCGGGAGGATCCACGAGCAGTACTTC. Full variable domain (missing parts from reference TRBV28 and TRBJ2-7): DVKVTQSSRYLVKRTGEKVFLECVQDMDHENMFWYRQDPGLGLRLIYFSYDVKMKEKGDIPEGYSVSREKKERFSLILESASTNQTSMYLCASSLPASGRIHEQYFGPGTRLTVT.

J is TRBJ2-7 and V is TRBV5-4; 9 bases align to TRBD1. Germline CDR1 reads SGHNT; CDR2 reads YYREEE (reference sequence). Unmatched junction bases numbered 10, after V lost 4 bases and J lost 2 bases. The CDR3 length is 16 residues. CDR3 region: CASSTQTGTGTYEQYF. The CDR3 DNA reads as TGTGCCAGCAGCACCCAGACGGGGACAGGGACCTACGAGCAGTACTTC.

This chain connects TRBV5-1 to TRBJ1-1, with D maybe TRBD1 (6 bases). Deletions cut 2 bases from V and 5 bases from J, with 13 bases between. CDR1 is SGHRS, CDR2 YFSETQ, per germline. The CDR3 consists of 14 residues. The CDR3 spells CASSLTGKGTEAFF. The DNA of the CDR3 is TGCGCCAGCAGCTTAACAGGGAAGGGGACTGAAGCTTTCTTT.

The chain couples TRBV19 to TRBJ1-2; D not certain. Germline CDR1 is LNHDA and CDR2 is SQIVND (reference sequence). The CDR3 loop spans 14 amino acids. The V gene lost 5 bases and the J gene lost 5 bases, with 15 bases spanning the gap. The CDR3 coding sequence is TGTGCCAGTAGTTCCACGCGAGTCAATTATGGCTACACCTTC. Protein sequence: CASSSTRVNYGYTF. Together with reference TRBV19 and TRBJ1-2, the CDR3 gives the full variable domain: DGGITQSPKYLFRKEGQNVTLSCEQNLNHDAMYWYRQDPGQGLRLIYYSQIVNDFQKGDIAEGYSVSREKKESFPLTVTSAQKNPTAFYLCASSSTRVNYGYTFGSGTRLTVV.

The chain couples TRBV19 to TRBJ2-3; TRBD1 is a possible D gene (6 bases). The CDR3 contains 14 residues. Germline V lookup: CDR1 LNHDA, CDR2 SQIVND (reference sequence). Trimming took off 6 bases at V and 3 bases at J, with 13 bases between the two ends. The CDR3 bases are TGTGCCAGTAGCCTTTCGAGGGGGACAGATACGCAGTATTTT. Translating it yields CASSLSRGTDTQYF.

CDR3 in amino acids: CASSGSGTVYEQYF. As DNA, the CDR3 is TGCGCCAGCAGTGGGAGCGGGACGGTCTACGAGCAGTACTTC. The chain uses TRBV10-2 and TRBJ2-7; 7 positions agree with TRBD2. The CDR3 covers 14 residues. The V gene's germline CDR1 is WSHSY and CDR2 SAAADI. Trimming took 4 bases from V and 3 from J; bases not matched to a gene: 6.

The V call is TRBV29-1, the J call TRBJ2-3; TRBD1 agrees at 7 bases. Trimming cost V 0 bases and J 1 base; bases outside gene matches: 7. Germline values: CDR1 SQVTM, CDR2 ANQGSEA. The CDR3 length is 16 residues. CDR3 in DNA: TGCAGCGTTGAAGATCAGACAGGGTCGGGCACAGATACGCAGTATTTT. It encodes CSVEDQTGSGTDTQYF.

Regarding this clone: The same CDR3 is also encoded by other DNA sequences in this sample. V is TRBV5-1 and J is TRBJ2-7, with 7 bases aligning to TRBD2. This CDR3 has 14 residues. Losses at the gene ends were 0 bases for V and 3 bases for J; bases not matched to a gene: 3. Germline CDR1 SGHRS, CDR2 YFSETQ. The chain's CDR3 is CASSLVGGSYEQYF. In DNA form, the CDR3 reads TGCGCCAGCAGCTTGGTTGGCGGGAGCTACGAGCAGTACTTC.

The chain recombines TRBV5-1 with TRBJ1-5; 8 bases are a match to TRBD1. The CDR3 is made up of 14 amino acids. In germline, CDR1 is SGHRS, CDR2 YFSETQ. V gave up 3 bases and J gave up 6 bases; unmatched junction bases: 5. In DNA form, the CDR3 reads TGCGCCAGCAGCTCGGCAGGGGGCCTTCAGCCCCAGCATTTT. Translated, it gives CASSSAGGLQPQHF.

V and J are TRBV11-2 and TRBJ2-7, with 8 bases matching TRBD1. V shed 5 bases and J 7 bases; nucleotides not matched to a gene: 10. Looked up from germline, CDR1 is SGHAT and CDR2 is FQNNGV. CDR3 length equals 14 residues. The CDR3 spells CASSAIRDRWEQYF. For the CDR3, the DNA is TGTGCCAGCAGCGCGATCCGGGACAGGTGGGAGCAGTACTTC.

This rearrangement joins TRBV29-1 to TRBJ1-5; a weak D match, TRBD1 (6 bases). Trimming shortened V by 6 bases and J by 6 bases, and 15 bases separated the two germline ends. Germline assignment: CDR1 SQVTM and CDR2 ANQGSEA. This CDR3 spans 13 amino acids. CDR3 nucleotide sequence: TGCAGCGTAGCCCCAGGGGCCCGTCAGCCCCAGCATTTT. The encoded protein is CSVAPGARQPQHF.

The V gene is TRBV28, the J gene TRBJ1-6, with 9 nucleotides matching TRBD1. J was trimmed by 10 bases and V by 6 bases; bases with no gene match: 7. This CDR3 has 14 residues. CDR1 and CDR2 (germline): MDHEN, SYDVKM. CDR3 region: CASRPGTGSSPLHF. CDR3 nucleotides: TGTGCCAGCAGGCCCGGGACAGGGTCCTCACCCCTCCACTTT. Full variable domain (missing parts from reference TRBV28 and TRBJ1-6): DVKVTQSSRYLVKRTGEKVFLECVQDMDHENMFWYRQDPGLGLRLIYFSYDVKMKEKGDIPEGYSVSREKKERFSLILESASTNQTSMYLCASRPGTGSSPLHFGNGTRLTVT.

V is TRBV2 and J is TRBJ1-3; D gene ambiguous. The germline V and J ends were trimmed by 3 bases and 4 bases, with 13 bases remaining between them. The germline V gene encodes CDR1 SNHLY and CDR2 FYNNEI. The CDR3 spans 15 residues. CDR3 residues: CASSERGTRGNTIYF. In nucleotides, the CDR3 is TGTGCCAGCAGTGAGCGGGGTACGCGGGGAAACACCATATATTTT.

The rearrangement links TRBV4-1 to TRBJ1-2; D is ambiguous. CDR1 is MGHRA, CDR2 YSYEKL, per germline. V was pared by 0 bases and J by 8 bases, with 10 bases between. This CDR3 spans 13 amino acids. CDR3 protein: CASSQDRTRGYTF. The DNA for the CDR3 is TGCGCCAGCAGCCAAGATAGGACTAGAGGCTACACCTTC.

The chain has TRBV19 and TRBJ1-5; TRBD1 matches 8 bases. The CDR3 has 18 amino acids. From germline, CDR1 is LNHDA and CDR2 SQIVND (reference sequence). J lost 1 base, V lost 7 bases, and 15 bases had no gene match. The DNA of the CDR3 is TGTGCCAGTAAAAAGGGACAGGCACGCTGGGGAAGCAATCAGCCCCAGCATTTT. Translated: CASKKGQARWGSNQPQHF.

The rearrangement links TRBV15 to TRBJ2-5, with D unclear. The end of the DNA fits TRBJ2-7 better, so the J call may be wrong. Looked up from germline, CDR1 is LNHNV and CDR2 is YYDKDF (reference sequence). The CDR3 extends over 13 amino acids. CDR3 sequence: CATSRERFGEQYF. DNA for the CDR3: TGTGCCACCAGCAGAGAGCGGTTCGGCGAGCAGTACTTC.

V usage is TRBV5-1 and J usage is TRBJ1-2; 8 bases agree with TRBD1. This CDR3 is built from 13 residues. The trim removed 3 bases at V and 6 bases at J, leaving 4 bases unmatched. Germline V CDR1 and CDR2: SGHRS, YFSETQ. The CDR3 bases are TGCGCCAGCAGCTGGGTGACAGGGGATGGCTACACCTTC. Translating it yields CASSWVTGDGYTF.

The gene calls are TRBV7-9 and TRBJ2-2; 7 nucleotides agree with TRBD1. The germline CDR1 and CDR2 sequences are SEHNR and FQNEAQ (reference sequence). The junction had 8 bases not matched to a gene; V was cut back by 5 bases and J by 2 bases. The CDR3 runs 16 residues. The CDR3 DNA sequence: TGTGCCAGCAGCAGCCGGGACAGCCTAAACACCGGGGAGCTGTTTTTT. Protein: CASSSRDSLNTGELFF.

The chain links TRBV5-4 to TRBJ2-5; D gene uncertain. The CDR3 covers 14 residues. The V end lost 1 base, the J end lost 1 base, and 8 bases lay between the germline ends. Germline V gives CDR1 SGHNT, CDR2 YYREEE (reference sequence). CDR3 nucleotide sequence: TGTGCCAGCAGCTTGACAAACATCCAAGAGACCCAGTACTTC. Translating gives CASSLTNIQETQYF.

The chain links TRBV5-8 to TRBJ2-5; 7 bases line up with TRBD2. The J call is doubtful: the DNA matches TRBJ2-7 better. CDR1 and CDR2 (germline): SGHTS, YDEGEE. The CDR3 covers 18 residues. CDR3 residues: CASRVVFPGRLADYEQYF. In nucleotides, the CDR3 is TGTGCCAGCAGAGTGGTGTTTCCCGGGCGGCTAGCGGACTACGAGCAGTACTTC.

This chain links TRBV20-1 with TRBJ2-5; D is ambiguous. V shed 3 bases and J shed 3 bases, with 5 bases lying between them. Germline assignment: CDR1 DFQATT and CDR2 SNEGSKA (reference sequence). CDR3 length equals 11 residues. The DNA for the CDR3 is TGCAGTGCTAGTCAGGAAGAGACCCAGTACTTC. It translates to CSASQEETQYF.

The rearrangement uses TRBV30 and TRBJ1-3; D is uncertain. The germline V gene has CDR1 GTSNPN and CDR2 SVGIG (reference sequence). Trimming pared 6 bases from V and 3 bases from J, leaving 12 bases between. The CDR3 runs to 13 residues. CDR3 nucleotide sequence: TGTGCCTGTGGTCCGGCGGGTGGAAACACCATATATTTT. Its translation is CACGPAGGNTIYF. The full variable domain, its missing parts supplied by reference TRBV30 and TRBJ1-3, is SQTIHQWPATLVQPVGSPLSLECTVEGTSNPNLYWYRQAAGRGLQLLFYSVGIGQISSEVPQNLSASRPQDRQFILSSKKLLLSDSGFYLCACGPAGGNTIYFGEGSWLTVV.